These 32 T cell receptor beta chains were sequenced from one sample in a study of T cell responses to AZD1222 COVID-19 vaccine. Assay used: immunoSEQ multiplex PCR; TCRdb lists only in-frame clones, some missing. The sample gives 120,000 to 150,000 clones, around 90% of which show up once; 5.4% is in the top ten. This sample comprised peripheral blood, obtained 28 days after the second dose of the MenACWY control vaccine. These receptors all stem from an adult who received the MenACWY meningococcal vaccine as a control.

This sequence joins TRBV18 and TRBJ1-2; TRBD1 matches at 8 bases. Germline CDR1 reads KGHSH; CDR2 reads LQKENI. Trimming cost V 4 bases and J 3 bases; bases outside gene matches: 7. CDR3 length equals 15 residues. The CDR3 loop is CASSLGTGMDYGYTF. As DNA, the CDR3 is TGTGCCAGCTCACTAGGGACAGGAATGGACTATGGCTACACCTTC.

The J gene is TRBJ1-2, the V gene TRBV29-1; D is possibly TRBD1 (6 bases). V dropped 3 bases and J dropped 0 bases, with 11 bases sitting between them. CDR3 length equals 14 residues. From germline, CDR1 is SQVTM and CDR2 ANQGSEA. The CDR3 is CSVEDRDTNYGYTF. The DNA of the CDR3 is TGCAGCGTTGAGGACAGAGACACTAACTATGGCTACACCTTC.

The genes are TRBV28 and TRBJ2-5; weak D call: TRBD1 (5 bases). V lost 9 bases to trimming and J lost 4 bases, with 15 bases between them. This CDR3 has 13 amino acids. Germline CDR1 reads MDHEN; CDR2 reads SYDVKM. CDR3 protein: CASRVGQGETQYF. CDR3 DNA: TGTGCCAGTAGAGTCGGGCAGGGAGAGACCCAGTACTTC.

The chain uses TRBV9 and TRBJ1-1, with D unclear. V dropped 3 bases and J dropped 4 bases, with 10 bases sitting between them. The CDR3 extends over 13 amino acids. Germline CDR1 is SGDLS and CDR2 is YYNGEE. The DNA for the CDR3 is TGTGCCAGCAGCGCTGACCGAGGCACTGAAGCTTTCTTT. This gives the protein CASSADRGTEAFF.

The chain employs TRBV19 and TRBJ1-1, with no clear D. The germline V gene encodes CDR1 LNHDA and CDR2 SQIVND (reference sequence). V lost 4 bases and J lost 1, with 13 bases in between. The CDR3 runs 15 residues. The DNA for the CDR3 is TGTGCCAGTAGTACAACCCGCCTGGGGAACACTGAAGCTTTCTTT. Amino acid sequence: CASSTTRLGNTEAFF.

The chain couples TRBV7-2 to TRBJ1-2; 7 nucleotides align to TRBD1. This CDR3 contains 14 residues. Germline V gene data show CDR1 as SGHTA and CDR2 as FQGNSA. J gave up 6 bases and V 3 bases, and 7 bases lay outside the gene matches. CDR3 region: CASSFDRVGDGYTF. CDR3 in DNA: TGTGCCAGCAGCTTTGACAGGGTCGGCGATGGCTACACCTTC.

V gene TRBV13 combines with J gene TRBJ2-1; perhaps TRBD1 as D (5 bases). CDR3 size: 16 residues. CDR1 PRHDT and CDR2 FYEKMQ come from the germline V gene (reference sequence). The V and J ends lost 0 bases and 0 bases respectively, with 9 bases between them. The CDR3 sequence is CASSLGLGDSYNEQFF. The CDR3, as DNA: TGTGCCAGCAGCTTAGGCTTAGGGGACTCCTACAATGAGCAGTTCTTC.

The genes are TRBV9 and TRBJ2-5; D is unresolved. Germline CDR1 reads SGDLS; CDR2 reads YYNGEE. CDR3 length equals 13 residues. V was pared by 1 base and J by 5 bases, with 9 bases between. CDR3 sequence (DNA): TGTGCCAGCAGCGTATCACTGGGGGAGACCCAGTACTTC. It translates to CASSVSLGETQYF.

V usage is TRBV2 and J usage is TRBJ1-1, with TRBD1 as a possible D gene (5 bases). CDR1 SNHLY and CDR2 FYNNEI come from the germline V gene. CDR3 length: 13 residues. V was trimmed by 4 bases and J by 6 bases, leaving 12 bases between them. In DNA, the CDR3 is TGTGCCAGCAGTGGGCCTGGGGGGGCTGAAGCTTTCTTT. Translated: CASSGPGGAEAFF.

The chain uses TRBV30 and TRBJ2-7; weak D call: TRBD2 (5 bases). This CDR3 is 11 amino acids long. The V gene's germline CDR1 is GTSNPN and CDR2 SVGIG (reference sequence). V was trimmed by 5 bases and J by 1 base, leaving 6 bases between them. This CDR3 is CAWGESYEQYF. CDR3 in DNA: TGTGCCTGGGGGGAGTCCTACGAGCAGTACTTC.

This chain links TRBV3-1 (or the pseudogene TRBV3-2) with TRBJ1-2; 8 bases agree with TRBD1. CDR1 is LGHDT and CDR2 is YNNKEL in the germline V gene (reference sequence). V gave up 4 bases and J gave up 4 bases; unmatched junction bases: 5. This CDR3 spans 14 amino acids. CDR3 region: CASSPRGRGYGYTF. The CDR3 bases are TGTGCCAGCAGCCCCAGGGGGCGCGGCTATGGCTACACCTTC.

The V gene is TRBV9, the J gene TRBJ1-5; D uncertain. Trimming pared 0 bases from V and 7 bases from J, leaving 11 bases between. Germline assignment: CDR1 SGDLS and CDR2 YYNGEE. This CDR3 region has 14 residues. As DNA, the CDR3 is TGTGCCAGCAGCGTAGATGGGGTAAGCCAGCCCCAGCATTTT. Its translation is CASSVDGVSQPQHF.

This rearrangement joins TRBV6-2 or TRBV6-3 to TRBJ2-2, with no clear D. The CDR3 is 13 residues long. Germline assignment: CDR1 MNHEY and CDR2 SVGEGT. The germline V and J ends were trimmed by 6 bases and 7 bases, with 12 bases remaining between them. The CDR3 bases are TGTGCCAGCAGCTGGGATAGTTACGGGGAGCTGTTTTTT. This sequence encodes CASSWDSYGELFF.

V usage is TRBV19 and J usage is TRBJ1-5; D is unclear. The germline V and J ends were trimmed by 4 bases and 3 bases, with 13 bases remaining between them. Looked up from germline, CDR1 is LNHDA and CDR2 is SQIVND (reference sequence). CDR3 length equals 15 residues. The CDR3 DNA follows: TGTGCCAGTAGTACCCCCAGCGGATTCAATCAGCCCCAGCATTTT. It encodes CASSTPSGFNQPQHF.

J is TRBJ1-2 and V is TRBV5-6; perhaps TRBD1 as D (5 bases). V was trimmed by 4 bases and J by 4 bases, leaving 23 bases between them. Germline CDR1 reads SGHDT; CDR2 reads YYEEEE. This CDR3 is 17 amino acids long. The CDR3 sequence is CASSDYRRDPQGYGYTF. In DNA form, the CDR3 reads TGTGCCAGCAGCGACTATCGACGGGACCCTCAAGGCTATGGCTACACCTTC. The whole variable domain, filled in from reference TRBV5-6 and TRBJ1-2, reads DAGVTQSPTHLIKTRGQQVTLRCSPKSGHDTVSWYQQALGQGPQFIFQYYEEEERQRGNFPDRFSGHQFPNYSSELNVNALLLGDSALYLCASSDYRRDPQGYGYTFGSGTRLTVV.

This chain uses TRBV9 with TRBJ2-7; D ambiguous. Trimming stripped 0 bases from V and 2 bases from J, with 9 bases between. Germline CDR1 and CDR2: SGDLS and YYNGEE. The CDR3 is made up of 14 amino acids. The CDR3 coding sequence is TGTGCCAGCAGCGTAGGGTCCACCACCTACGAGCAGTACTTC. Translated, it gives CASSVGSTTYEQYF.

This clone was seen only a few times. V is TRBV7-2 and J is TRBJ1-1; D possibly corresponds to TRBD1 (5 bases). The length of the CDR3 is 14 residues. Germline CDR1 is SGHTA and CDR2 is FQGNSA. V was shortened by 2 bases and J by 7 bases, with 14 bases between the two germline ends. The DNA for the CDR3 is TGTGCCAGCAGCTTATATCTTGCGGGGGGTGAAGCTTTCTTT. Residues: CASSLYLAGGEAFF.

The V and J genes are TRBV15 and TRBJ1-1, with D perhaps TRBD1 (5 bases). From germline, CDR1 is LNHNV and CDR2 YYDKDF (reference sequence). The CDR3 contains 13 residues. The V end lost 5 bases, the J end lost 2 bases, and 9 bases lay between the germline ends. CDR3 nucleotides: TGTGCCACCAGCTGGGACCGTAACACTGAAGCTTTCTTT. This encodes CATSWDRNTEAFF.

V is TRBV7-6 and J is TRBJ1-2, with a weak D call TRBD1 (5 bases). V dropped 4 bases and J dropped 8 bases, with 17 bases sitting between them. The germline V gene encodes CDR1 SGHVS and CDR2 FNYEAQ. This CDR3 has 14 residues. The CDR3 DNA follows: TGTGCCAGCAGCTCTATGGGCAGGGCGGGAGGCTACACCTTC. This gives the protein CASSSMGRAGGYTF.

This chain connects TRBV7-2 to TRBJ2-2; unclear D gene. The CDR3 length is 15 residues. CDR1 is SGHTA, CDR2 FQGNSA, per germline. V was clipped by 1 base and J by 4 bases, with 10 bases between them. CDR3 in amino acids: CASSLVAASTGELFF. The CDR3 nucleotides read TGTGCCAGCAGCTTAGTCGCGGCGAGCACCGGGGAGCTGTTTTTT. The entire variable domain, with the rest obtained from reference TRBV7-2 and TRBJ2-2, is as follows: GAGVSQSPSNKVTEKGKDVELRCDPISGHTALYWYRQSLGQGLEFLIYFQGNSAPDKSGLPSDRFSAERTGGSVSTLTIQRTQQEDSAVYLCASSLVAASTGELFFGEGSRLTVL.

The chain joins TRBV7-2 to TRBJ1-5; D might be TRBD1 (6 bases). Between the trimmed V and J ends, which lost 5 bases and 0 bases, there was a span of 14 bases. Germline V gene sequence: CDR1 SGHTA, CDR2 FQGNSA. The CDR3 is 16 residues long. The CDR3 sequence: CASSQYRAGSNQPQHF. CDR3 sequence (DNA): TGTGCCAGCAGCCAGTACAGGGCGGGTAGCAATCAGCCCCAGCATTTT.

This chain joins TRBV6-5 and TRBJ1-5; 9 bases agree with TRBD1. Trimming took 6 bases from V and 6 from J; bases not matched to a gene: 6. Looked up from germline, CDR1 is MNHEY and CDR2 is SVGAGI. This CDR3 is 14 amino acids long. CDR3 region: CASRRQGESQPQHF. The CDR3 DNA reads TGTGCCAGCAGACGACAGGGGGAAAGTCAGCCCCAGCATTTT.

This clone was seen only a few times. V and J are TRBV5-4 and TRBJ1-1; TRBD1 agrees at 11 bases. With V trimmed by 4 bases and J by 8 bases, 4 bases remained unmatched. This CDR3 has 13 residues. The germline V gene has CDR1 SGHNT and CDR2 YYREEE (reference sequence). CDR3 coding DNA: TGTGCCAGCAGCGACCGGGACAGGGGGGAAGCTTTCTTT. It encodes CASSDRDRGEAFF.

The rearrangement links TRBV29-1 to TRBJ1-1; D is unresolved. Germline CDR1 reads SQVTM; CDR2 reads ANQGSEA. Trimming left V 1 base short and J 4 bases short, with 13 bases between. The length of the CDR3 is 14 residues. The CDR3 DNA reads TGCAGCGTTGAAGGAGGAAGGGAAAGCACTGAAGCTTTCTTT. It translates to CSVEGGRESTEAFF.

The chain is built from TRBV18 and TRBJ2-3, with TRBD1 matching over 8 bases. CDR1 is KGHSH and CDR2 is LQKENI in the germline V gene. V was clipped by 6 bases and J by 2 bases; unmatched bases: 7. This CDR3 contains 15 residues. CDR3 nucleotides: TGTGCCAGCTCTAATTCAGGGGGCCTCACAGATACGCAGTATTTT. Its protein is CASSNSGGLTDTQYF.

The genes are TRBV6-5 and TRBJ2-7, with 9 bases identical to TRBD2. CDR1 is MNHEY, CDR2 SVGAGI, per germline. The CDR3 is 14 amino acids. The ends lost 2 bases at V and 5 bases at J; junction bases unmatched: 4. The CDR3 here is CASSYGREGHEQYF. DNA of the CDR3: TGTGCCAGCAGTTACGGGCGGGAGGGGCACGAGCAGTACTTC.

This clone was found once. CDR3 DNA: TGTGCCAGCAGCTTGTCGGGAAGCGATTCACCCCTCCACTTT. It yields the protein CASSLSGSDSPLHF. The chain carries TRBV28 and TRBJ1-6; no firm D call. V was trimmed by 6 bases and J by 8 bases, leaving 14 bases between them. The CDR3 totals 14 residues. CDR1 and CDR2 from the germline V gene are MDHEN and SYDVKM.

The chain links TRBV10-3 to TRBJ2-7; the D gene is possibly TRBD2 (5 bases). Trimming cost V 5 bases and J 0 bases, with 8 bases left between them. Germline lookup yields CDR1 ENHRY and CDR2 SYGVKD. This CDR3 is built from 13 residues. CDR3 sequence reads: CAISSGSSYEQYF. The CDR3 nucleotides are TGTGCCATCAGTTCGGGGTCCTCCTACGAGCAGTACTTC.

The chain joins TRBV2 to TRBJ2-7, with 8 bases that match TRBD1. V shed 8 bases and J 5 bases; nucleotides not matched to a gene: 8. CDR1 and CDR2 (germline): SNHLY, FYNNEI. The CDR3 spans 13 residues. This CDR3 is CASRRTGPHEQYF. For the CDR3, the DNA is TGTGCCAGCCGCCGGACAGGGCCCCACGAGCAGTACTTC.

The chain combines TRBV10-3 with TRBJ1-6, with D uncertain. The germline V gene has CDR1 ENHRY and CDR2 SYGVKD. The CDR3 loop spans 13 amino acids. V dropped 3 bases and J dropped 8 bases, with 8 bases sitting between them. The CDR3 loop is CAISERLDSPLHF. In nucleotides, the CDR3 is TGTGCCATCAGTGAACGGCTAGATTCACCCCTCCACTTT.

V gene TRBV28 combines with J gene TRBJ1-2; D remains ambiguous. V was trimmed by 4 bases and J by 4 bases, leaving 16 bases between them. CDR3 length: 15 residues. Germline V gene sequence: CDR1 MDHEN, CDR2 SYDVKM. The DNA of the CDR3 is TGTGCCAGCAGTTCTGGGAGTCAGTCTGTCTATGGCTACACCTTC. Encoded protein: CASSSGSQSVYGYTF.

Here the CDR3 DNA reads TGTGCCAGCTCACCACCCGATCAGCCCCAGCATTTT. Its protein product is CASSPPDQPQHF. This rearrangement joins TRBV18 to TRBJ1-5; D gene unclear. This CDR3 is built from 12 residues. V dropped 0 bases and J dropped 5 bases, with 2 bases sitting between them. Germline CDR1 and CDR2: KGHSH and LQKENI.